This entry concerns a single TCR beta chain. Its target is not known. V was clipped by 4 bases and J by 1 base, with 17 bases between them. CDR3 size: 16 residues. Germline CDR1 is SGHTA and CDR2 is FQGNSA. The repertoire was sequenced with immunoSEQ multiplex PCR; TCRdb's copy has only in-frame clones and lacks some. The sample contains around 75,000 clones, around 70% of which appear only once. These data are taken from a study of vaccination effects on CD4 cells after COVID-19. Study results and limitations: New vaccine-induced clones dominated post-vaccine spike-reactive clones in convalescents.

ViraFEST used viral peptide pools to expand antigen-specific CD4+ T cells before sequencing. The culture ran for about 10 days, and then CD4+ T cells were isolated. Their SARS-CoV-2 infection, verified by PCR, occurred between March and December 2020. The clonotype was recovered from a human donor who had a prior SARS-CoV-2 infection. The material was CD4+ T cells from PBMCs cultured with HIV peptides, obtained before COVID-19 vaccination. Subset of the sample: HIV-1 Nef peptide pool negative control/reference culture. V gene TRBV7-2 combines with J gene TRBJ2-7, with a possible D match to TRBD2 (6 bases). The CDR3 loop reads CASSSPRLAWSYEQYF. The CDR3, as DNA: TGTGCCAGCAGCTCGCCCCGTCTAGCGTGGTCCTACGAGCAGTACTTC.